Listed below are T cell receptor beta chains from one sample, sequenced in a study of blood T cell repertoires in COVID-19. The repertoire was sequenced with immunoSEQ multiplex PCR; TCRdb's copy has only in-frame clones and lacks some. The top ten hold 3% to 3.5% of the sample, which has around 100,000 clones, approximately 86% seen once. Sequenced input: peripheral blood. The source is a human donor in a cohort sampled during active COVID-19. Both conserved end residues are part of each CDR3. A D gene is named only where the DNA matches it firmly. Clone size is not always given. Where it is, it says once, few, many or a class for expanded clones.

j_gene: TRBJ2-3
abundance: once
d_gene: TRBD2
v_gene: TRBV28
CDR3aa: CASSFGTSPFIHHTQYF
CDR3nt: TGTGCCAGCAGTTTTGGGACTAGCCCTTTTATTCATCATACGCAGTATTTT

j_gene: TRBJ2-5
abundance: -
d_gene: -
v_gene: TRBV18
CDR3aa: CASSPRQGGGGETQYF
CDR3nt: TGTGCCAGCTCACCCAGACAGGGAGGAGGGGGAGAGACCCAGTACTTC

j_gene: TRBJ2-3
abundance: -
d_gene: TRBD2
v_gene: TRBV5-1
CDR3aa: CASSFPQRGYSDTQYF
CDR3nt: TGCGCCAGCAGCTTTCCCCAGCGGGGGTATTCAGATACGCAGTATTTT

j_gene: TRBJ1-4
abundance: -
d_gene: -
v_gene: TRBV5-1
CDR3aa: CASSLRQAEKLFF
CDR3nt: TGCGCCAGCAGCTTGAGGCAGGCCGAAAAACTGTTTTTT

j_gene: TRBJ1-4
abundance: -
d_gene: -
v_gene: TRBV5-6
CDR3aa: CVSSLPGEANEKLFF
CDR3nt: TGTGTCAGCAGCTTGCCAGGGGAAGCTAATGAAAAACTGTTTTTT

j_gene: TRBJ2-2
abundance: -
d_gene: -
v_gene: TRBV5-1
CDR3aa: CASSLGGQTNTGELFF
CDR3nt: TGCGCCAGCAGCTTAGGCGGGCAAACGAACACCGGGGAGCTGTTTTTT

j_gene: TRBJ2-7
abundance: -
d_gene: -
v_gene: TRBV7-2
CDR3aa: CASSKGVASAYEQYF
CDR3nt: TGTGCCAGCAGCAAAGGGGTAGCATCCGCCTACGAGCAGTACTTC

j_gene: TRBJ1-5
abundance: -
d_gene: -
v_gene: TRBV11-2
CDR3aa: CASSLDYSGPSNQPQHF
CDR3nt: TGTGCCAGCAGCTTAGATTATTCAGGGCCGAGCAATCAGCCCCAGCATTTT

j_gene: TRBJ1-1
abundance: -
d_gene: -
v_gene: TRBV10-2
CDR3aa: CASRETARLNTEAFF
CDR3nt: TGCGCCAGCAGGGAGACAGCCCGACTGAACACTGAAGCTTTCTTT

j_gene: TRBJ2-7
abundance: -
d_gene: TRBD2
v_gene: TRBV27
CDR3aa: CASRVLAGGSFEQYF
CDR3nt: TGTGCCAGCAGGGTACTAGCGGGGGGGTCGTTCGAGCAGTACTTC

j_gene: TRBJ2-3
abundance: -
d_gene: TRBD1
v_gene: TRBV5-1
CDR3aa: CASSSGQGTDTQYF
CDR3nt: TGCGCCAGCAGCTCCGGACAGGGAACAGATACGCAGTATTTT

j_gene: TRBJ2-1
abundance: -
d_gene: -
v_gene: TRBV6-4
CDR3aa: CATRGAQAGLRNEQFF
CDR3nt: TGTGCCACCCGGGGAGCCCAAGCGGGTTTGCGAAATGAGCAGTTCTTC

j_gene: TRBJ2-3
abundance: -
d_gene: TRBD2
v_gene: TRBV9
CDR3aa: CASSTTPGTSGWASTDTQYF
CDR3nt: TGTGCCAGCAGCACAACCCCAGGGACTAGCGGGTGGGCTAGCACAGATACGCAGTATTTT

j_gene: TRBJ2-3
abundance: -
d_gene: TRBD2
v_gene: TRBV7-9
CDR3aa: CASSPRAGLRTDTQYF
CDR3nt: TGTGCCAGCAGCCCCAGAGCGGGATTGCGCACAGATACGCAGTATTTT

j_gene: TRBJ2-1
abundance: -
d_gene: TRBD2
v_gene: TRBV5-1
CDR3aa: CASSQPLAGDEQFF
CDR3nt: TGCGCCAGCAGCCAGCCTCTAGCGGGAGATGAGCAGTTCTTC

j_gene: TRBJ1-3
abundance: -
d_gene: -
v_gene: TRBV6-1
CDR3aa: CASSADFKSGETGNTIYF
CDR3nt: TGTGCCAGCAGTGCTGATTTTAAGTCAGGGGAGACTGGAAACACCATATATTTT

j_gene: TRBJ2-3
abundance: -
d_gene: -
v_gene: TRBV7-3
CDR3aa: CASSSGGSTDTQYF
CDR3nt: TGTGCCAGCAGCTCCGGCGGAAGCACAGATACGCAGTATTTT

j_gene: TRBJ1-6
abundance: -
d_gene: TRBD1
v_gene: TRBV9
CDR3aa: CASSVGVTGQVNSPLHF
CDR3nt: TGTGCCAGCAGCGTAGGGGTGACGGGACAGGTCAATTCACCCCTCCACTTT

j_gene: TRBJ1-1
abundance: -
d_gene: -
v_gene: TRBV18
CDR3aa: CASSPTRGVGTEAFF
CDR3nt: TGTGCCAGCTCACCAACACGGGGGGTTGGGACTGAAGCTTTCTTT

j_gene: TRBJ2-1
abundance: -
d_gene: TRBD2
v_gene: TRBV13
CDR3aa: CASRLAGEGYNEQFF
CDR3nt: TGTGCCAGCAGGCTAGCGGGAGAAGGGTACAATGAGCAGTTCTTC

j_gene: TRBJ2-7
abundance: -
d_gene: TRBD2
v_gene: TRBV2
CDR3aa: CASSEGRLAGFEQYF
CDR3nt: TGTGCCAGCAGTGAGGGGAGACTAGCGGGATTCGAGCAGTACTTC

j_gene: TRBJ2-7
abundance: -
d_gene: TRBD1
v_gene: TRBV5-1
CDR3aa: CASSFGTGEQYF
CDR3nt: TGCGCCAGCAGCTTCGGGACAGGGGAACAGTACTTC

j_gene: TRBJ2-7
abundance: few
d_gene: TRBD1
v_gene: TRBV10-1
CDR3aa: CASSRGTGPPHYEQYF
CDR3nt: TGCGCCAGCAGCAGAGGGACAGGTCCACCCCACTACGAGCAGTACTTC

j_gene: TRBJ2-5
abundance: -
d_gene: TRBD1
v_gene: TRBV5-1
CDR3aa: CASSLGQGKETQYF
CDR3nt: TGCGCCAGCAGCTTGGGACAGGGAAAAGAGACCCAGTACTTC

j_gene: TRBJ1-5
abundance: once
d_gene: TRBD1
v_gene: TRBV24-1
CDR3aa: CATSVSGTGVEQPQHF
CDR3nt: TGTGCCACCAGTGTGAGTGGAACAGGGGTTGAACAGCCCCAGCATTTT

j_gene: TRBJ1-1
abundance: -
d_gene: -
v_gene: TRBV7-2
CDR3aa: CASSWSVNTEAFF
CDR3nt: TGTGCCAGCAGTTGGTCAGTGAACACTGAAGCTTTCTTT

j_gene: TRBJ2-3
abundance: -
d_gene: -
v_gene: TRBV9
CDR3aa: CASSVEGVLTDTQYF
CDR3nt: TGTGCCAGCAGCGTAGAAGGGGTTCTTACAGATACGCAGTATTTT

j_gene: TRBJ2-3
abundance: -
d_gene: TRBD1
v_gene: TRBV6-5
CDR3aa: CAVAQGYTDTQYF
CDR3nt: TGTGCCGTTGCACAGGGGTACACAGATACGCAGTATTTT